This TCR beta chain is drawn from a study of T-cell reconstitution after alpha-beta-depleted transplantation in children (dated by TCRdb to the mid-2010s). Background for the entire study: T-cell immune reconstitution after TCRalphabeta/CD19-depleted allogeneic hematopoietic cell transplantation in children was quantitatively tracked in the study by means of TCR repertoire profiling.

What the treatment or condition label conveys for this sample: allogeneic hematopoietic cell transplantation with graft depleted of TCRalphabeta T cells and CD19 B cells. The children who served as transplant recipients had been given grafts of TCRalphabeta/CD19-depleted allogeneic hematopoietic cells. This clonotype was observed a handful of times. There is no known antigen for this receptor. The record has no base qualities; no much larger clone is one base away. Study-wide findings and limitations: The apparently early alphabetaT-cell count recovery about two months after transplant was reportedly dependent on only several hundred rapidly expanded clones derived from non-depleted graft cells. In some patients, high TCRbeta diversity at day 60 was attributed to recipient T cells and intrathymic progenitors that had survived conditioning. Hyperexpanded clone frequencies declined over subsequent months; after one year, T-cell counts and TCRbeta diversity were mostly attributed to newly produced T cells.

Library preparation was by PCR. Sequencing was carried out with an Illumina HiSeq 2500. TCR libraries were prepared with molecular barcoding, using unique molecular identifiers to normalize TCRbeta repertoire quantification. TCRdb cleaned the public reads at Q25 with fastp, built clones with MiXCR and kept in-frame beta chains. Rows are combined by CDR3 protein, so each entry shows the most common genes and DNA. The sample records just over 950,000 distinct CDR3 sequences, roughly 29% of which are singletons. Roughly 31% of the sample belongs to the ten largest clones. Relative to germline, V is 5 bases shorter and J is 5 bases shorter, with 13 bases between their ends. The CDR3 goes from the cysteine to the phenylalanine over 15 residues. Only the CDR3 region is kept as DNA, spanning 45 bases read in frame from base 1. From a lookup of the germline V gene, CDR1 and CDR2 are MNHNS and SASEGT.

The chain couples TRBV6-1 to TRBJ1-6, with the D gene not clear enough to name. Specimen: PBMCs, mostly from graft donor cells, collected 360 days after TCRalphabeta/CD19-depleted stem cell transplant. The sequence was obtained from a boy under two years old who had a stem cell transplant for SCID, so the T cells may come from the graft donor. The DNA reads as follows: TGTGCCAGCAGTCCCCTGGCAGTACATAATTCACCCCTCCACTTT. Translation gives CASSPLAVHNSPLHF.